This T cell receptor beta chain was sequenced in a study of a mutant IDH1 vaccine in newly diagnosed glioma. The overall study: Prior therapy was radiotherapy, temozolomide, or both; most received both.

Points on this clone: Its antigen is unidentified. Other DNA sequences within the sample encode an identical CDR3.

As for time point: baseline, week 1 (first vaccination visit). Documented treatment: pre-vaccination baseline after standard-of-care therapy. Sequenced by immunoSEQ multiplex PCR; TCRdb stores in-frame clones only, minus some. The sample has around 92,000 clones, around 90% seen once. J lost 4 bases, V lost 3 bases, and 9 bases had no gene match. CDR3 size: 15 residues. Germline values: CDR1 SGHRS, CDR2 YFSETQ. General study results and limits: Seemingly, top peripheral T cell clonotype changes bore no relation to pseudoprogression.

The TCR originated in a woman aged 45-60 years with glioma. The chain uses TRBV5-1 and TRBJ1-1, with TRBD1 identical over 7 bases. Source: PBMCs, taken from a glioma patient treated with radiotherapy, temozolomide or both. The CDR3 DNA reads as TGCGCCAGCAGCTCCCCGACAGGGAGGGTCACTGAAGCTTTCTTT. It translates to CASSSPTGRVTEAFF.